This TCR beta chain was sequenced for a study of T cell repertoires in cytomegalovirus infection. This CDR3 spans 20 amino acids. Trimming cost V 4 bases and J 2 bases; bases outside gene matches: 18. CDR1 SEHNR and CDR2 FQNEAQ come from the germline V gene (reference sequence). A single record per CDR3 protein comes from TCRdb applying MiXCR to the reads. The table has roughly 730,000 distinct CDR3 sequences, around 35% seen once. As concerns this clonotype: The antigen is unknown.

The chain carries TRBV7-9 and TRBJ2-7; 12 nucleotides match TRBD2. The sample in question was cultured PBMCs, obtained from culture after CMV antigen stimulation. The TCR comes from a human donor in good health (CMV status not recorded). Some clones in this sample may be carry-over from other donors' samples. In DNA form, the CDR3 reads TGTGCCAGCAGCTCCCCTCTCGGGTCTAGCGGGGGGGCGTTTGCCTACGAGCAGTACTTC. Residues: CASSSPLGSSGGAFAYEQYF.